One and the same sample provided the 11 T cell receptor beta chains below, sequenced in a study of neoadjuvant anti-PD-1 for oral cavity cancer. Indicated time point: after neoadjuvant nivolumab, at surgical resection. Measured with immunoSEQ multiplex PCR; TCRdb has only the in-frame clones, and not every one. Altogether some 15,000 clones are present, 73% being singletons, with the ten largest covering about 2.7%. The sample here was PBMCs, taken after nivolumab (anti-PD-1) treatment. Every receptor here comes from a person between 40 and 80 years old with oral cavity squamous cell carcinoma.

The CDR3 DNA reads as TGTGCCAGTAGTATAGGACCCTGGGGGCGCGAGCAGTACTTC. Its translation is CASSIGPWGREQYF. The chain combines TRBV19 with TRBJ2-7; maybe TRBD1 (6 bases). The V gene lost 1 base and the J gene lost 6 bases, with 13 bases spanning the gap. Per germline, CDR1 LNHDA and CDR2 SQIVND (reference sequence). This CDR3 is 14 amino acids long.

The chain is built from TRBV6-5 and TRBJ1-1, with 8 bases matching TRBD1. Germline loops: CDR1 MNHEY, CDR2 SVGAGI. V lost 6 bases and J lost 10; bases outside the gene matches: 7. The CDR3 is 12 residues long. Written as DNA, the CDR3 is TGTGCCAGCAGACTAGGACAGGGAGTAGCTTTCTTT. It is translated as CASRLGQGVAFF.

The chain carries TRBV6-5 and TRBJ2-7, with D possibly called TRBD1 or TRBD2 (5 bases each). Deletions cut 7 bases from V and 6 bases from J, with 19 bases between. Germline CDR1 MNHEY, CDR2 SVGAGI. This CDR3 spans 14 amino acids. CDR3 residues: CASNIVGGTGEQYF. The CDR3 DNA follows: TGTGCCAGCAACATAGTTGGGGGAACCGGCGAGCAGTACTTC.

The chain has TRBV20-1 and TRBJ2-3; D uncertain. V was clipped by 5 bases and J by 6 bases, with 6 bases between them. This CDR3 region has 10 residues. Germline loops: CDR1 DFQATT, CDR2 SNEGSKA (reference sequence). The CDR3: CSALTDTQYF. The CDR3 DNA reads TGCAGTGCTCTCACTGATACGCAGTATTTT.

In its sample, this clone was seen a few times. The chain combines TRBV28 with TRBJ1-2; D gene ambiguous. The V gene lost 4 bases and the J gene lost 5 bases, with 5 bases spanning the gap. Germline V gene lookup returns CDR1 MDHEN and CDR2 SYDVKM. The CDR3 is 11 residues long. The CDR3 nucleotides read TGTGCCAGCAGTTCGCCTTATGGCTACACCTTC. This translates into CASSSPYGYTF.

CDR3 sequence: CAWSVHTNTEAFF. In nucleotides, the CDR3 is TGTGCCTGGAGTGTTCACACGAACACTGAAGCTTTCTTT. The chain couples TRBV30 to TRBJ1-1; D gene uncertain. Germline V gives CDR1 GTSNPN, CDR2 SVGIG (reference sequence). The length of the CDR3 is 13 residues. The V gene lost 0 bases and the J gene lost 1 base, with 6 bases spanning the gap.

The chain uses TRBV7-6 and TRBJ2-1; 11 bases are a match to TRBD2. With V trimmed by 1 base and J by 9 bases, 8 bases remained unmatched. CDR3 length equals 16 residues. CDR1 SGHVS and CDR2 FNYEAQ come from the germline V gene. Here the CDR3 reads CASSLETSGIGGEQFF. The DNA of the CDR3 is TGTGCCAGCAGCTTAGAGACTAGCGGGATTGGGGGTGAGCAGTTCTTC.

The rearrangement joins TRBV10-3 to TRBJ2-1; D is perhaps TRBD1 or TRBD2 (5 bases each). V lost 6 bases and J 10 bases, leaving 19 bases between the germline ends. The CDR3 extends over 14 amino acids. CDR1 and CDR2 (germline): ENHRY, SYGVKD. CDR3 loop: CAIRAGTTGEEQFF. The CDR3 DNA reads as TGTGCCATCAGGGCAGGGACGACTGGGGAGGAGCAGTTCTTC.

The CDR3 bases are TGTGCCAGCTCGGGACAGGCCTATGGCTACACCTTC. Its translation is CASSGQAYGYTF. V is TRBV18 and J is TRBJ1-2, with TRBD1 matching over 8 bases. The germline V gene encodes CDR1 KGHSH and CDR2 LQKENI. This CDR3 has 12 amino acids. V shed 6 bases, J shed 4 bases, and the junction held 1 base outside the gene matches.

DNA of the CDR3: TGCAGGGTCCCAGATACGCAGTATTTT. Its translation is CRVPDTQYF. The chain joins TRBV20-1 to TRBJ2-3; D unresolved. The CDR3 has 9 amino acids. Looked up from germline, CDR1 is DFQATT and CDR2 is SNEGSKA (reference sequence).

This clone appeared a few times. The chain recombines TRBV4-2 with TRBJ2-3; the match to TRBD2 covers 11 bases. This CDR3 has 17 amino acids. Losses at the gene ends were 1 base for V and 2 bases for J; bases not matched to a gene: 5. Germline assignment: CDR1 LGHNA and CDR2 YNFKEQ. The CDR3, as DNA: TGTGCCAGCAGCCAAGTATTAGCGGGAGGGCCCACAGATACGCAGTATTTT. Protein product: CASSQVLAGGPTDTQYF.